The TCR beta chain described here comes from a study of blood T cells in healthy people across ages. Using a J-beta primer mix together with a sample-barcoded 5' primer, a second PCR was run for roughly 6 to 12 cycles. TCRdb used MiXCR to reprocess the 5' RACE reads, holding one entry per CDR3 protein. Of some 1.5 million distinct CDR3 sequences in the sample, around 40% were seen once. Comment on this clonotype: Its antigen remains unknown.

The study, taken as a whole, reports: Unknown CMV status may confound age-related changes in expanded clones.

The source of this sequence is a woman aged 18-29 years in good health. Sequencing input: blood.

Here the CDR3 reads CASSFLEVAGNEQYF. As DNA, the CDR3 is TGTGCCAGCAGTTTCCTCGAGGTAGCGGGAAATGAGCAGTACTTC. The chain employs TRBV6-2 or TRBV6-3 and TRBJ2-1, with 8 bases aligning to TRBD2. The J call is doubtful: the DNA matches TRBJ2-7 better. Looked up from germline, CDR1 is MNHEY and CDR2 is SVGEGT. The CDR3 runs to 15 residues.